This T cell receptor beta chain was captured by sequencing in a study of beta chain features in type 1 diabetes. CD4+ naive, central memory, regulatory and stem cell-like memory subsets were isolated by sorting on CD45RO/CCR7/CD25/CD127/CD95/CD27. Since all of the isolated RNA was reverse transcribed, expressed TCRB transcripts were what got sequenced. Data came from immunoSEQ multiplex PCR; TCRdb stores just in-frame clones and leaves some out. The table records over 650,000 clones, more than 12% of them present only once. Study conclusions and caveats: A possible short-template PCR bias applies equally to patients and controls. In every one of the four CD4+ subsets, TCRB CDR3s were moderately but significantly shorter in Type 1 diabetes patients.

Concerning this clone: Its antigen is currently unknown.

Per the germline V gene, CDR1 is SEHNR and CDR2 is FQNEAQ (reference sequence). The CDR3 runs to 12 residues. V lost 5 bases to trimming and J lost 5 bases, with 9 bases between them. Specimen: naive CD4+ T cells from blood. The gene calls are TRBV7-9 and TRBJ2-5; D is uncertain. This sequence originates from a man younger than 30 with type 1 diabetes. The CDR3 loop reads CASSHGRETQYF. The CDR3 DNA reads as TGTGCCAGCAGCCACGGCAGGGAGACCCAGTACTTC.